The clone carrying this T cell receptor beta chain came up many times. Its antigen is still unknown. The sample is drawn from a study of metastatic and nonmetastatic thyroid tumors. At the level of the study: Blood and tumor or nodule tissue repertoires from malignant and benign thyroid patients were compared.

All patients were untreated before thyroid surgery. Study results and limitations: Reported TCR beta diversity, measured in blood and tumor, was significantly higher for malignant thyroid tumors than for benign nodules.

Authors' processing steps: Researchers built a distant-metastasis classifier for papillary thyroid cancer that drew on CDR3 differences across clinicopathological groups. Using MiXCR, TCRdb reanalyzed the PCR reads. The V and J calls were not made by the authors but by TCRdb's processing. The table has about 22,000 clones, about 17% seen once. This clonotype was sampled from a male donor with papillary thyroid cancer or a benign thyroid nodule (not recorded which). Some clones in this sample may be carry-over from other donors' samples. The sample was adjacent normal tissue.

In nucleotides, the CDR3 is TGCGCCAGCAGGGGCAGGTACACAGATACGCAGTATTTT. It yields the protein CASRGRYTDTQYF. This chain joins TRBV5-1 and TRBJ2-3; D uncertain. Trimming took 5 bases from V and 2 from J, leaving 9 bases between them. In germline, CDR1 is SGHRS, CDR2 YFSETQ. This CDR3 has 13 amino acids.